One and the same sample provided the 15 T cell receptor beta chains below, sequenced in a study of blood T cell repertoires in COVID-19. Some clones are missing from TCRdb's copy, which holds only in-frame ones; the method was immunoSEQ multiplex PCR. The sample gives 75,000 to 95,000 clones, approximately 89% of which show up once; roughly 6% is in the top ten. Sequencing was done on a sample of peripheral blood. These receptors originate from a man aged 50 to 60 with active COVID-19.

The chain combines TRBV7-9 with TRBJ2-7, with D tentatively TRBD2 (5 bases). Trimming shortened V by 4 bases and J by 2 bases, and 15 bases separated the two germline ends. Per germline, CDR1 SEHNR and CDR2 FQNEAQ (reference sequence). The CDR3 spans 15 residues. CDR3 sequence (DNA): TGTGCCAGCAGCTCAGAAGAGGGTCGCGCCTACGAGCAGTACTTC. The encoded protein is CASSSEEGRAYEQYF.

The chain is built from TRBV5-1 and TRBJ1-4; D is perhaps TRBD1 (6 bases). Deletions cut 7 bases from V and 5 bases from J, with 18 bases between. CDR1 and CDR2 from the germline V gene are SGHRS and YFSETQ. CDR3 length: 15 amino acids. CDR3 sequence: CASCAGTTQNEKLFF. In DNA, the CDR3 is TGCGCCAGCTGCGCCGGGACAACGCAAAATGAAAAACTGTTTTTT.

This clone is a singleton in its sample. The chain is built from TRBV6-5 and TRBJ1-2, with D possibly TRBD1 on 5 matching bases. Germline loops: CDR1 MNHEY, CDR2 SVGAGI. V was cut by 2 bases and J by 0 bases, with 10 bases left in between. The length of the CDR3 is 15 residues. CDR3 DNA sequence: TGTGCCAGCAGTTACGGGGCTACACCTAACTATGGCTACACCTTC. Its protein is CASSYGATPNYGYTF.

J is TRBJ2-7 and V is TRBV6-2 or TRBV6-3; no firm D call. The length of the CDR3 is 13 residues. CDR1 and CDR2 from the germline V gene are MNHEY and SVGEGT. Trimming removed 2 bases at V and 3 bases at J, with 8 bases between. The CDR3 region has the DNA TGTGCCAGCAGTTACCAACAGATCTACGAGCAGTACTTC. Protein: CASSYQQIYEQYF.

This rearrangement joins TRBV7-8 to TRBJ1-2; no clear D. Trimming stripped 0 bases from V and 2 bases from J, with 10 bases between. CDR3 length: 15 residues. Germline lookup yields CDR1 SGHVS and CDR2 FQNEAQ. The CDR3 is CASSLAAGSNYGYTF. DNA for the CDR3: TGTGCCAGCAGCTTAGCGGCGGGGTCCAACTATGGCTACACCTTC.

The chain joins TRBV28 to TRBJ2-7, with a weak D call TRBD1 (6 bases). This CDR3 spans 18 amino acids. V gave up 2 bases and J gave up 2 bases, with 22 bases separating them. CDR1 is MDHEN and CDR2 is SYDVKM in the germline V gene. The CDR3, as DNA: TGTGCCAGCAGTTTAGGGGGCACCGGGTGGGCCCTTCCCTACGAGCAGTACTTC. It specifies CASSLGGTGWALPYEQYF.

The rearrangement joins TRBV30 to TRBJ2-5; TRBD2 might be the D (7 bases). This CDR3 has 13 amino acids. V shed 3 bases and J shed 3 bases, with 11 bases lying between them. Germline V gene lookup returns CDR1 GTSNPN and CDR2 SVGIG (reference sequence). DNA for the CDR3: TGTGCCTGGAGACGCGGGGGCGAAGAGACCCAGTACTTC. Translation gives CAWRRGGEETQYF.

This clone was counted a few times. The CDR3 spells CASNRQALSGNTIYF. CDR3 nucleotide sequence: TGTGCCAGCAACAGACAGGCCCTCTCTGGAAACACCATATATTTT. The J gene is TRBJ1-3, the V gene TRBV6-5; tentative D call: TRBD1 (6 bases). CDR1 is MNHEY and CDR2 is SVGAGI in the germline V gene. The CDR3 totals 15 residues. Trimming removed 7 bases at V and 0 bases at J, with 13 bases between.

The rearrangement joins TRBV6-5 to TRBJ2-5; a weak D match, TRBD1 (7 bases). Germline CDR1 is MNHEY and CDR2 is SVGAGI. CDR3 length equals 15 residues. The V and J ends lost 7 bases and 7 bases respectively, with 22 bases between them. CDR3 residues: CASTAQGGLARTQYF. In DNA form, the CDR3 reads TGTGCCAGCACCGCCCAGGGGGGCCTTGCCAGGACCCAGTACTTC.

The rearrangement uses TRBV7-9 and TRBJ2-2; D remains unclear. CDR1 and CDR2 (germline): SEHNR, FQNEAQ (reference sequence). This CDR3 contains 14 residues. V was clipped by 6 bases and J by 3 bases, with 11 bases between them. The CDR3 DNA reads as TGTGCCAGCAGACCCGACACAGACACCGGGGAGCTGTTTTTT. Translation gives CASRPDTDTGELFF.

This clone was seen only once. V and J are TRBV28 and TRBJ1-6, with D unresolved. The length of the CDR3 is 16 residues. Germline CDR1 reads MDHEN; CDR2 reads SYDVKM. V lost 2 bases to trimming and J lost 0 bases, with 8 bases between them. The chain's CDR3 is CASSLDPVSYNSPLHF. The CDR3 nucleotides are TGTGCCAGCAGTTTAGATCCGGTCTCCTATAATTCACCCCTCCACTTT.

The CDR3 DNA follows: TGTGCCAGCAGTTTCGGTTCACACTCGAGGGCTTTCTTT. Translation gives CASSFGSHSRAFF. The chain couples TRBV27 to TRBJ1-1; the D is unclear. The CDR3 covers 13 residues. Looked up from germline, CDR1 is MNHEY and CDR2 is SMNVEV (reference sequence). Trimming left V 3 bases short and J 11 bases short, with 16 bases between.

V gene TRBV6-5 combines with J gene TRBJ2-3, with D uncertain. The CDR3 runs 13 residues. V lost 2 bases and J 2 bases, leaving 5 bases between the germline ends. The germline V gene has CDR1 MNHEY and CDR2 SVGAGI. For the CDR3, the DNA is TGTGCCAGCAGTTACAGCGTCACAGATACGCAGTATTTT. Amino acids: CASSYSVTDTQYF.

V gene TRBV18 combines with J gene TRBJ2-7; D might be TRBD1 (5 bases). The length of the CDR3 is 14 residues. CDR1 KGHSH and CDR2 LQKENI come from the germline V gene. Trimming cost V 1 base and J 3 bases, with 10 bases left between them. The CDR3 region has the DNA TGTGCCAGCTCACCACGAGACAGATTCTACGAGCAGTACTTC. Its protein is CASSPRDRFYEQYF.

This chain links TRBV5-6 with TRBJ2-2; D remains ambiguous. The CDR3 sequence is 16 residues long. Germline CDR1 SGHDT, CDR2 YYEEEE. Between the trimmed V and J ends, which lost 0 bases and 3 bases, there was a span of 12 bases. The CDR3, as DNA: TGTGCCAGCAGCTTGGGGGCCCCCTGGGACACCGGGGAGCTGTTTTTT. Translation gives CASSLGAPWDTGELFF.